The 22 T cell receptor beta chains given below trace back to one sample, sequenced in a study of neurological immune-mediated disorders. TCRdb re-called the 5' RACE reads with MiXCR, one entry per CDR3 protein. The data contain tens of thousands of distinct CDR3 sequences, under 9.5% of them seen just once; the ten biggest clones take up roughly 4.3%. The sample was PBMCs. The receptors stem from a middle-aged woman in good health.

This clonotype was recorded many times. The chain uses TRBV20-1 and TRBJ2-5; D gene uncertain. CDR3 length: 13 residues. Germline values: CDR1 DFQATT, CDR2 SNEGSKA (reference sequence). V shed 0 bases and J shed 0 bases, with 5 bases lying between them. This chain's CDR3 is CSARDNYQETQYF. Here the CDR3 DNA reads TGCAGTGCTAGAGATAACTACCAAGAGACCCAGTACTTC.

This clonotype came up many times. The chain couples TRBV14 to TRBJ2-7, with D possibly called TRBD1 or TRBD2 (6 bases each). Germline assignment: CDR1 SGHDN and CDR2 FVKESK. Between the trimmed V and J ends, which lost 2 bases and 2 bases, there was a span of 16 bases. The CDR3 sequence is 16 residues long. For the CDR3, the DNA is TGTGCCAGCAGCCAACCTCGCCGGGGGCCCCCCTACGAGCAGTACTTC. Protein: CASSQPRRGPPYEQYF.

The CDR3 region is CSAYGTSGGVAGQETQYF. The CDR3 region has the DNA TGCAGTGCATACGGGACTAGCGGGGGGGTGGCGGGCCAAGAGACCCAGTACTTC. The V call is TRBV20-1, the J call TRBJ2-5, with 16 nucleotides matching TRBD2. V shed 6 bases and J 1 base; nucleotides not matched to a gene: 11. Germline V gene data show CDR1 as DFQATT and CDR2 as SNEGSKA (reference sequence). CDR3 size: 18 residues.

On this clonotype itself: A junction boundary mismatches the germline segment, possibly from a read error. The gene calls are TRBV3-1 and TRBJ2-1, with TRBD2 matching 10 bases. Germline V gene data show CDR1 as LGHDT and CDR2 as YNNKEL (reference sequence). This CDR3 is 15 amino acids long. The CDR3 sequence is CDSSQGTSVVNEQFF. The CDR3 region has the DNA TGTGACAGCAGCCAAGGGACTAGCGTGGTTAATGAGCAGTTCTTC.

This clonotype came up many times. The rearrangement uses TRBV12-3 or TRBV12-4 and TRBJ2-2, with D tentatively TRBD1 (6 bases). Trimming removed 8 bases from V and 3 bases from J, with 7 bases in between. The CDR3 is 12 amino acids. The CDR3 DNA reads as TGTGCCAGCGGGGGCTACACCGGGGAGCTGTTTTTT. As protein: CASGGYTGELFF.

This clonotype was seen ten or more times. V and J are TRBV29-1 and TRBJ2-5; 11 bases align to TRBD1. The CDR3 runs 13 residues. With 7 bases clipped from V and 5 bases from J, the junction kept 6 bases outside the gene matches. Germline assignment: CDR1 SQVTM and CDR2 ANQGSEA. The CDR3: CSGGQGDRETQYF. CDR3 bases: TGCAGCGGGGGACAGGGGGACAGGGAGACCCAGTACTTC. Supplemented by reference TRBV29-1 and TRBJ2-5, the full variable domain reads SAVISQKPSRDICQRGTSLTIQCQVDSQVTMMFWYRQQPGQSLTLIATANQGSEATYESGFVIDKFPISRPNLTFSTLTVSNMSPEDSSIYLCSGGQGDRETQYFGPGTRLLVL.

Many counts were recorded for this clonotype. V usage is TRBV7-2 and J usage is TRBJ2-7, with a tentative D call TRBD2 (5 bases). CDR3 length: 16 residues. V dropped 0 bases and J dropped 0 bases, with 12 bases sitting between them. Germline CDR1 is SGHTA and CDR2 is FQGNSA. As DNA, the CDR3 is TGTGCCAGCAGCTTAGCTCGACGGGAACTCTCCTACGAGCAGTACTTC. Its translation: CASSLARRELSYEQYF. Drawing the rest from reference TRBV7-2 and TRBJ2-7, the complete variable domain is GAGVSQSPSNKVTEKGKDVELRCDPISGHTALYWYRQSLGQGLEFLIYFQGNSAPDKSGLPSDRFSAERTGGSVSTLTIQRTQQEDSAVYLCASSLARRELSYEQYFGPGTRLTVT.

This clonotype was found many times. The gene calls are TRBV9 and TRBJ2-3; 10 bases agree with TRBD2. The length of the CDR3 is 15 residues. Germline V gene lookup returns CDR1 SGDLS and CDR2 YYNGEE. V lost 1 base and J lost 2; bases outside the gene matches: 1. In DNA form, the CDR3 reads TGTGCCAGCAGCGTAACTAGCGGGGTCACAGATACGCAGTATTTT. It translates to CASSVTSGVTDTQYF.

This clonotype was detected ten times or more. The rearrangement links TRBV2 to TRBJ1-1, with 7 bases that match TRBD1. The CDR3 sequence is 13 residues long. The V gene's germline CDR1 is SNHLY and CDR2 FYNNEI. The ends lost 7 bases at V and 10 bases at J; junction bases unmatched: 12. CDR3 coding DNA: TGTGCCAGCACCACCGCCGAGGGGGCAAGAGCTTTCTTT. This sequence encodes CASTTAEGARAFF.

In its sample, this clonotype was seen many times. V gene TRBV20-1 combines with J gene TRBJ1-1; D uncertain. V was clipped by 2 bases and J by 4 bases, with 14 bases between them. The CDR3 consists of 14 residues. Germline CDR1 DFQATT, CDR2 SNEGSKA (reference sequence). Here the CDR3 reads CSARNPSSVTEAFF. CDR3 DNA sequence: TGCAGTGCTAGAAATCCAAGCTCAGTCACTGAAGCTTTCTTT.

The chain has TRBV6-6 and TRBJ1-6; D possibly corresponds to TRBD1 (5 bases). The CDR3 is 16 residues long. Germline CDR1 reads MNHNY; CDR2 reads SVGAGI (reference sequence). Trimming took off 6 bases at V and 5 bases at J, with 17 bases between the two ends. The CDR3 region is CASRTDSRGDNSPLHF. The CDR3 bases are TGTGCCAGCAGGACCGACAGCCGGGGAGATAATTCACCCCTCCACTTT.

This clonotype has at least ten counts. The chain joins TRBV7-9 to TRBJ1-1, with D unclear. CDR1 and CDR2 from the germline V gene are SEHNR and FQNEAQ (reference sequence). V lost 3 bases and J lost 5, with 7 bases in between. The length of the CDR3 is 12 residues. The CDR3 sequence is CASSFGKTEAFF. The CDR3 DNA reads as TGTGCCAGCAGCTTCGGGAAGACTGAAGCTTTCTTT.

CDR3 protein: CASSPRQGDEKLFF. The CDR3 DNA is TGTGCCAGCTCACCTCGACAGGGGGATGAAAAACTGTTTTTT. The chain links TRBV18 to TRBJ1-4; TRBD1 matches at 9 bases. The length of the CDR3 is 14 residues. J lost 6 bases, V lost 3 bases, and 2 bases had no gene match. Germline loops: CDR1 KGHSH, CDR2 LQKENI.

This clonotype was detected a few times. A read error may be the cause here, since a much bigger clone is one base away. The rearrangement uses TRBV12-3 or TRBV12-4 and TRBJ2-3, with 8 positions matching TRBD2. The CDR3 runs to 14 residues. In DNA, the CDR3 is TGTTCCAGCAGTCCGGGAGGGCTAGGAGATACGCAGTATTTT. Its protein is CSSSPGGLGDTQYF.

The table lists this clonotype with many counts. This chain joins TRBV6-5 and TRBJ2-1; 7 bases are shared with TRBD2. Germline trimming cut 4 bases from V and 5 bases from J; bases unmatched to any gene: 11. CDR1 is MNHEY and CDR2 is SVGAGI in the germline V gene. The CDR3 runs to 16 residues. CDR3 region: CASSSRQREPNNEQFF. CDR3 nucleotide sequence: TGTGCCAGCAGTTCCCGTCAGCGGGAACCAAACAATGAGCAGTTCTTC.

This clonotype was counted between two and nine times. This chain links TRBV2 with TRBJ1-2; D remains ambiguous. V was cut by 5 bases and J by 3 bases, with 22 bases left in between. This CDR3 is built from 17 residues. Germline values: CDR1 SNHLY, CDR2 FYNNEI. Here the CDR3 reads CASSQLSYGVQDYGYTF. CDR3 coding DNA: TGTGCCAGCAGTCAATTGTCTTACGGGGTCCAAGACTATGGCTACACCTTC. The full variable domain, completed using reference TRBV2 and TRBJ1-2, is EPEVTQTPSHQVTQMGQEVILRCVPISNHLYFYWYRQILGQKVEFLVSFYNNEISEKSEIFDDQFSVERPDGSNFTLKIRSTKLEDSAMYFCASSQLSYGVQDYGYTFGSGTRLTVV.

This clonotype was seen ten or more times. The rearrangement links TRBV20-1 to TRBJ2-5, with TRBD2 matching 10 bases. Trimming removed 0 bases from V and 2 bases from J; junction bases left unmatched: 9. The CDR3 loop spans 17 amino acids. The V gene's germline CDR1 is DFQATT and CDR2 SNEGSKA (reference sequence). The CDR3 loop is CSARDGRASGGQETQYF. The CDR3 DNA sequence: TGCAGTGCTAGAGATGGGCGGGCTAGCGGGGGTCAAGAGACCCAGTACTTC.

This clonotype was detected many times. The chain employs TRBV28 and TRBJ2-7; D perhaps matches TRBD1 (5 bases). V lost 5 bases, J lost 5 bases, and 13 bases lay in between. The germline CDR1 and CDR2 sequences are MDHEN and SYDVKM. The CDR3 runs 13 residues. The CDR3 sequence is CASSPGRVDEQYV. CDR3 in DNA: TGTGCCAGCAGTCCCGGCAGGGTGGACGAGCAGTACGTC.

The table lists this clonotype with many counts. CDR3 DNA: TGTGCCAGCAGTGTGGTAGGGGCTGGTTCCTGGAATGAGCAGTTCTTC. Its translation is CASSVVGAGSWNEQFF. V gene TRBV6-4 combines with J gene TRBJ2-1, with D tentatively TRBD1 (5 bases). V lost 4 bases to trimming and J lost 7 bases, with 20 bases between them. This CDR3 has 16 amino acids. Looked up from germline, CDR1 is MRHNA and CDR2 is SNTAGT.

This clonotype has a count of ten or more. The V call is TRBV6-2 or TRBV6-3, the J call TRBJ2-5; 8 nucleotides line up with TRBD2. The CDR3 runs to 15 residues. Germline CDR1 MNHEY, CDR2 SVGEGT. V trimming: 5 bases; J trimming: 3 bases; junction bases outside the gene matches: 8. The CDR3 here is CASSKAGVGKETQYF. The DNA of the CDR3 is TGTGCCAGCAGTAAAGCGGGAGTGGGGAAAGAGACCCAGTACTTC.

In this sample, this clonotype turned up many times. The chain uses TRBV3-1 and TRBJ1-1; D possibly corresponds to TRBD1 (5 bases). Germline V gene data show CDR1 as LGHDT and CDR2 as YNNKEL (reference sequence). The CDR3 has 15 residues. V dropped 6 bases and J dropped 1 base, with 15 bases sitting between them. The CDR3 region has the DNA TGTGCCAGCAGAGTCGACAGTGGCCAGAACACTGAAGCTTTCTTT. Translated: CASRVDSGQNTEAFF.

CDR3 DNA: TGTGCCAGCAGCCAAGAATCGGCGGGGTTCACAGATACGCAGTATTTT. Translated, it gives CASSQESAGFTDTQYF. The chain recombines TRBV4-2 with TRBJ2-3; D is possibly TRBD2 (6 bases). Germline V gives CDR1 LGHNA, CDR2 YNFKEQ. The CDR3 has 16 amino acids. Trimming removed 0 bases from V and 2 bases from J, with 12 bases in between.